The clone carrying this T cell receptor (beta chain) was observed many times. The sample originates from a study of T-cell memory formation after mild COVID-19. Each CDR3 protein is one row after TCRdb ran MiXCR on the 5' RACE reads. The sample yields roughly 240,000 distinct CDR3 sequences, 16% seen once. The CDR3 extends over 16 amino acids. V lost 2 bases and J lost 2; bases outside the gene matches: 3. Germline CDR1 is SQVTM and CDR2 is ANQGSEA. The rearrangement links TRBV29-1 to TRBJ2-3, with 14 bases that match TRBD2. This receptor was identified in a man between 18 and 35 years old who had mild COVID-19 (a few samples of this study predate the infection). Cell type and time point are not known. Sequencing used PBMCs or a T cell subset sorted from them (not recorded which). The CDR3 loop reads CSVEMGLAGDTDTQYF. CDR3 sequence (DNA): TGCAGCGTTGAAATGGGACTAGCGGGGGACACAGATACGCAGTATTTT.